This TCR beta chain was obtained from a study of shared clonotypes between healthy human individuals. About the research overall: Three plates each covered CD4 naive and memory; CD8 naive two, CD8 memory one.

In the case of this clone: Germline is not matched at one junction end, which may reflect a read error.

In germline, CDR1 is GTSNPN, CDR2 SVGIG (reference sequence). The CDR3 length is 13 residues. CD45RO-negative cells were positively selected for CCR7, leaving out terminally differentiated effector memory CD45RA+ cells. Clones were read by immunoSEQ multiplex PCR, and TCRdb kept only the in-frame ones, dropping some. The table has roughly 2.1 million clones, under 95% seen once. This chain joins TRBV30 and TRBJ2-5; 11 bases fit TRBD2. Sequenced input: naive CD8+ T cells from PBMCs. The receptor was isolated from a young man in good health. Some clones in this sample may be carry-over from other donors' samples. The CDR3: CAWSVGSGRAMDF. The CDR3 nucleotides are TGTGCCTGGAGTGTAGGTAGCGGGAGGGCCATGGACTTC.